This TCR beta chain came from a study of chronic HIV infection and antiretroviral therapy. The CDR3 loop spans 15 amino acids. Trimming removed 5 bases from V and 1 base from J, with 9 bases in between. Germline assignment: CDR1 SGHTA and CDR2 FQGNSA. TCRdb processed the 5' RACE reads anew with MiXCR; each CDR3 protein has one entry. The profile shows around 31,000 distinct CDR3 sequences, 7% to 10% of them singletons. Sequencing input: peripheral blood. The clonotype comes from an adult who had HIV and had not received antiretroviral therapy, or was an uninfected healthy control (not recorded which). This chain joins TRBV7-2 and TRBJ2-6; tentative D call: TRBD1 (6 bases). The chain's CDR3 is CASSQRGSGANVLTF. The CDR3 coding sequence is TGTGCCAGCAGCCAGAGGGGGTCTGGGGCCAACGTCCTGACTTTC. The entire variable domain, with the rest obtained from reference TRBV7-2 and TRBJ2-6, is as follows: GAGVSQSPSNKVTEKGKDVELRCDPISGHTALYWYRQSLGQGLEFLIYFQGNSAPDKSGLPSDRFSAERTGGSVSTLTIQRTQQEDSAVYLCASSQRGSGANVLTFGAGSRLTVL.